Sequencing of this T cell receptor (beta chain) was carried out in a study of T cells in Graves' hyperthyroidism and ophthalmopathy. Points from the study as a whole: A 13 V-J model separated ophthalmopathy from stable hyperthyroidism.

Comments on this clonotype: What it binds is not known.

Each 10 ml fresh peripheral blood draw supplied the PBMCs. RNA transcripts were the template for amplifying TCR beta CDR3 regions. First-round RT-PCR with HTBI primers amplified the TCR CDR3 region. TCRdb recomputed calls from the multiplex PCR reads with MiXCR, one row per CDR3 protein. The sample has roughly 400,000 distinct CDR3 sequences; around 25% are singletons. Germline V gene data show CDR1 as SQVTM and CDR2 as ANQGSEA. V dropped 6 bases and J dropped 8; count of bases not matched to a gene: 9. The length of the CDR3 is 12 residues. This chain uses TRBV29-1 with TRBJ2-7, with TRBD1 matching over 8 bases. Sequenced input: blood. The sequence derives from a man aged 50 or older with Graves' hyperthyroidism. The CDR3 DNA sequence: TGCAGCGTGCGGACAGGGAGTTACAAGCAGTACTTC. Translated, it gives CSVRTGSYKQYF.